This T cell receptor (beta chain) was documented in a study of spatial heterogeneity in lung cancer. In the study overall: Approximately 24 months after resection was the median timing of the follow-up PBMC samples, which were sequenced when available. Study-wide results and limits: Ubiquitous, expanded tumor-derived TCRs were more frequently observed in blood at resection than at follow-up.

In its sample, this clonotype was seen many times. The antigen is undetermined. The time point is: blood at routine non-recurrence follow-up after resection. The length of the CDR3 is 14 residues. V was clipped by 5 bases and J by 1 base, with 9 bases between them. Germline loops: CDR1 SGHRS, CDR2 YFSETQ. A single record per CDR3 protein comes from TCRdb applying MiXCR to the 5' RACE reads. The sample lists roughly 72,000 distinct CDR3 sequences; around 8.9% were seen once. The sequences come from PBMCs, collected at follow-up. The chain joins TRBV5-1 to TRBJ2-2; D remains unclear. The receptor comes from a female donor with early-stage non-small cell lung cancer. The CDR3 loop reads CASRTLGNTGELFF. The CDR3 nucleotides read TGCGCCAGCAGGACCTTAGGGAACACCGGGGAGCTGTTTTTT.